The 27 T cell receptor beta chains below all came from one sample that was sequenced in a study of control samples from healthy donors and cancer patients (dated by TCRdb to about 2020). The library was obtained by the immunoSEQ multiplex PCR assay. TCRdb mirrors the immuneACCESS table, restricted to in-frame sequences. Some clones are absent from its copies; in checked studies, under half trace to an unresolved V gene, and the reason for the others is unknown. The sample yields around 200,000 clones; approximately 92% were counted once. The ten most abundant clones make up roughly 1.5% of the sample. Sequenced sample: blood. These receptors were taken from a man between 18 and 29 years old in good health.

This rearrangement joins TRBV2 to TRBJ2-2, with 9 bases aligning to TRBD2. The V and J ends lost 4 bases and 1 base, in that order; junction bases with no gene match: 7. The CDR3 is 17 amino acids. CDR1 and CDR2 from the germline V gene are SNHLY and FYNNEI. CDR3: CASSVGRGGWNTGELFF. CDR3 DNA sequence: TGTGCCAGCAGTGTCGGGCGGGGGGGATGGAACACCGGGGAGCTGTTTTTT.

Concerning this clone: The same CDR3 also results from other DNA sequences found in this sample. This rearrangement joins TRBV5-1 to TRBJ2-5; 15 nucleotides agree with TRBD2. V was pared by 4 bases and J by 1 base, with 2 bases of the junction left unmatched. CDR1 is SGHRS and CDR2 is YFSETQ in the germline V gene. This CDR3 has 16 residues. CDR3 in DNA: TGCGCCAGCAGCCTGGGACTAGCGGGGGGCCAAGAGACCCAGTACTTC. Translation gives CASSLGLAGGQETQYF. The whole variable domain, remainder taken from reference TRBV5-1 and TRBJ2-5, is KAGVTQTPRYLIKTRGQQVTLSCSPISGHRSVSWYQQTPGQGLQFLFEYFSETQRNKGNFPGRFSGRQFSNSRSEMNVSTLELGDSALYLCASSLGLAGGQETQYFGPGTRLLVL.

The V and J genes are TRBV7-6 and TRBJ2-7; D gene uncertain. The CDR3 consists of 14 residues. V was pared by 0 bases and J by 3 bases, with 9 bases between. Germline CDR1 reads SGHVS; CDR2 reads FNYEAQ. The DNA for the CDR3 is TGTGCCAGCAGCTTAGCGGGTAATAGCTACGAGCAGTACTTC. It yields the protein CASSLAGNSYEQYF.

The chain is built from TRBV27 and TRBJ2-4; D possibly corresponds to TRBD2 (7 bases). Germline V lookup: CDR1 MNHEY, CDR2 SMNVEV (reference sequence). Trimming pared 3 bases from V and 2 bases from J, leaving 11 bases between. CDR3 length equals 15 residues. The CDR3: CASSLAGATKNIQYF. The CDR3 DNA is TGTGCCAGCAGTTTGGCGGGGGCGACCAAAAACATTCAGTACTTC.

This chain connects TRBV9 to TRBJ1-2; 7 bases fit TRBD1. The V and J ends lost 5 bases and 4 bases, in that order; junction bases with no gene match: 11. CDR3 length: 15 residues. Looked up from germline, CDR1 is SGDLS and CDR2 is YYNGEE. The CDR3 DNA reads TGTGCCAGCAGTCCAACAGGGGCTTCGGGCTATGGCTACACCTTC. It encodes CASSPTGASGYGYTF.

The chain couples TRBV21-1 to TRBJ2-7; the table assigns TRBD2, which was not confirmed against the DNA. TRBV21-1 is tagged as a pseudogene. The CDR3 loop spans 15 amino acids. CDR3 protein: CASSKGSAVDCEQYF. CDR3 sequence (DNA): TGTGCCAGCAGCAAAGGATCGGCAGTTGACTGCGAGCAGTACTTC.

The CDR3 bases are TGTGCCAGTAGATCATCTAGTGCTAACTATGGCTACACCTTC. Residues: CASRSSSANYGYTF. This rearrangement joins TRBV19 to TRBJ1-2; no firm D call. The V gene's germline CDR1 is LNHDA and CDR2 SQIVND (reference sequence). Trimming removed 6 bases from V and 0 bases from J, with 11 bases in between. The CDR3 runs 14 residues.

The rearrangement uses TRBV12-5 and TRBJ2-7; 8 bases match TRBD1. The trim removed 7 bases at V and 5 bases at J, leaving 7 bases unmatched. The CDR3 runs to 13 residues. Germline values: CDR1 LGHNT, CDR2 FRNRAP. CDR3 DNA: TGTGCTAGTGTCCGACAGGGGATAGACGAGCAGTACTTC. The encoded protein is CASVRQGIDEQYF.

This chain uses TRBV6-5 with TRBJ1-2; 9 positions agree with TRBD1. This CDR3 region has 13 residues. Germline values: CDR1 MNHEY, CDR2 SVGAGI. V trimming: 6 bases; J trimming: 8 bases; junction bases outside the gene matches: 7. Here the CDR3 reads CASRQQGARGYTF. CDR3 DNA sequence: TGTGCCAGCAGGCAACAGGGGGCCCGGGGCTACACCTTC.

This chain joins TRBV7-8 and TRBJ2-1; 13 bases map to TRBD2. V lost 3 bases and J lost 8; bases outside the gene matches: 7. The CDR3 length is 16 residues. CDR1 and CDR2 (germline): SGHVS, FQNEAQ. The CDR3 region has the DNA TGTGCCAGCAGCTTGATTACTAGCGGGGGGGCGGATGAGCAGTTCTTC. Translating it yields CASSLITSGGADEQFF.

This rearrangement joins TRBV21-1 to TRBJ2-5; the DNA was not compared with TRBD2, the D call given in the table. TRBV21-1 is given as a pseudogene. The CDR3 totals 16 residues. CDR3 amino acids: CASSKAQWGGQETQYF. CDR3 sequence (DNA): TGTGCCAGCAGCAAAGCGCAGTGGGGGGGTCAAGAGACCCAGTACTTC.

The V and J genes are TRBV24-1 and TRBJ1-5, with D possibly being TRBD1 (5 bases). CDR1 is KGHDR, CDR2 SFDVKD, per germline. The CDR3 extends over 14 amino acids. V lost 3 bases and J 4 bases, leaving 9 bases between the germline ends. CDR3 sequence reads: CATSDPTANQPQHF. Here the CDR3 DNA reads TGTGCCACCAGTGATCCGACAGCAAATCAGCCCCAGCATTTT.

This clone appeared a single time. The rearrangement links TRBV25-1 to TRBJ2-2; 9 nucleotides match TRBD1. The CDR3 runs 16 residues. V lost 6 bases to trimming and J lost 7 bases; unmatched junction nucleotides: 12. Germline V gene sequence: CDR1 MGHDK, CDR2 SYGVNS. For the CDR3, the DNA is TGTGCCAGCAGATCCCCCACGACAGGGGGTATCGGGGAGCTGTTTTTT. This translates into CASRSPTTGGIGELFF. Combining the CDR3 with reference TRBV25-1 and TRBJ2-2 gives the whole variable domain EADIYQTPRYLVIGTGKKITLECSQTMGHDKMYWYQQDPGMELHLIHYSYGVNSTEKGDLSSESTVSRIRTEHFPLTLESARPSHTSQYLCASRSPTTGGIGELFFGEGSRLTVL.

The DNA of the CDR3 is TGTGCCACCAGTGATACGGGACAGGGGTTTAGTCAGCCCCAGCATTTT. Its protein is CATSDTGQGFSQPQHF. The V gene is TRBV24-1, the J gene TRBJ1-5, with 10 bases fitting TRBD1. The CDR3 has 16 amino acids. After removal of 3 bases from V and 6 bases from J, the junction contained 7 bases not matched to a gene. From germline, CDR1 is KGHDR and CDR2 SFDVKD.

The chain combines TRBV2 with TRBJ1-1, with D unresolved. This CDR3 has 13 residues. The V gene lost 7 bases and the J gene lost 3 bases, with 12 bases spanning the gap. The germline V gene has CDR1 SNHLY and CDR2 FYNNEI. The CDR3 region is CASTRQVDTEAFF. The CDR3 DNA reads TGTGCCAGCACCAGGCAGGTGGACACTGAAGCTTTCTTT.

The chain uses TRBV5-6 and TRBJ2-5; D might be TRBD1 or TRBD2, each matching 5 bases. Looked up from germline, CDR1 is SGHDT and CDR2 is YYEEEE. Trimming cost V 3 bases and J 5 bases, with 11 bases left between them. This CDR3 is built from 13 residues. CDR3 in amino acids: CASSSTWGETQYF. The DNA for the CDR3 is TGTGCCAGCAGCTCGACCTGGGGGGAGACCCAGTACTTC.

The V gene is TRBV30, the J gene TRBJ1-6; possible D gene TRBD1, 5 bases. This CDR3 is 15 amino acids long. Germline V gene data show CDR1 as GTSNPN and CDR2 as SVGIG (reference sequence). Trimming left V 7 bases short and J 0 bases short, with 13 bases between. CDR3 protein: CASSDGGSYNSPLHF. CDR3 nucleotides: TGTGCCTCATCTGACGGGGGCTCCTATAATTCACCCCTCCACTTT.

The chain recombines TRBV6-5 with TRBJ1-1; the D gene is possibly TRBD1 (5 bases). Per the germline V gene, CDR1 is MNHEY and CDR2 is SVGAGI. The CDR3 consists of 14 residues. V was cut by 0 bases and J by 5 bases, with 10 bases left in between. CDR3 DNA sequence: TGTGCCAGCAGTTACTCGGCGGGGGGAACTGAAGCTTTCTTT. It translates to CASSYSAGGTEAFF.

The chain has TRBV4-2 and TRBJ1-6; D uncertain. The length of the CDR3 is 13 residues. The germline V and J ends were trimmed by 0 bases and 10 bases, with 7 bases remaining between them. Per the germline V gene, CDR1 is LGHNA and CDR2 is YNFKEQ. The CDR3 spells CASSQERESPLHF. DNA for the CDR3: TGTGCCAGCAGCCAAGAAAGGGAATCACCCCTCCACTTT.

The chain uses TRBV7-2 and TRBJ1-2; D gene uncertain. The CDR3 is 13 residues long. Trimming pared 4 bases from V and 6 bases from J, leaving 12 bases between. Germline V lookup: CDR1 SGHTA, CDR2 FQGNSA. CDR3 coding DNA: TGTGCCAGCAGCTCACCTATGCGGAATGGCTACACCTTC. It yields the protein CASSSPMRNGYTF.

A word on this clone: The same CDR3 can be traced to other DNA sequences in this sample. This chain uses TRBV5-1 with TRBJ1-1; 11 bases match TRBD1. The CDR3 length is 14 residues. Germline lookup yields CDR1 SGHRS and CDR2 YFSETQ. With V trimmed by 2 bases and J by 4 bases, 1 base remained unmatched. The DNA of the CDR3 is TGCGCCAGCAGCTTAGGGACAGGGGGCACTGAAGCTTTCTTT. Its protein is CASSLGTGGTEAFF.

The rearrangement links TRBV5-4 to TRBJ2-3; the D is unclear. V was trimmed by 1 base and J by 4 bases, leaving 13 bases between them. The length of the CDR3 is 15 residues. CDR1 is SGHNT and CDR2 is YYREEE in the germline V gene (reference sequence). The CDR3 here is CASSLIGRPPDTQYF. The CDR3 DNA is TGTGCCAGCAGCTTGATTGGCCGTCCGCCAGATACGCAGTATTTT.

Remarks on this clone: In the same sample, other DNA sequences code for this CDR3. The chain combines TRBV6-5 with TRBJ2-7, with 9 bases aligning to TRBD1. The trim removed 6 bases at V and 2 bases at J, leaving 2 bases unmatched. This CDR3 comprises 13 residues. The germline gives CDR1 MNHEY, CDR2 SVGAGI. DNA of the CDR3: TGTGCCAGCAGCCGGGACAGGGCCTACGAGCAGTACTTC. This encodes CASSRDRAYEQYF.

The chain recombines TRBV27 with TRBJ2-3, with a tentative D call TRBD2 (6 bases). V was cut by 3 bases and J by 6 bases, with 13 bases left in between. Germline lookup yields CDR1 MNHEY and CDR2 SMNVEV (reference sequence). The CDR3 sequence is 14 residues long. The CDR3: CASSLDRDFDTQYF. For the CDR3, the DNA is TGTGCCAGCAGTTTGGATAGGGACTTCGATACGCAGTATTTT.

V and J are TRBV2 and TRBJ2-7; 13 bases are shared with TRBD2. The CDR3 runs to 14 residues. Losses at the gene ends were 10 bases for V and 4 bases for J; bases not matched to a gene: 7. Germline V CDR1 and CDR2: SNHLY, FYNNEI. The CDR3 coding sequence is TGTGCCACCCAAGGACTAGCGGGGGCATACGAGCAGTACTTC. This encodes CATQGLAGAYEQYF.

J is TRBJ2-7 and V is TRBV10-3; TRBD2 agrees at 7 bases. The CDR3 extends over 15 amino acids. Germline CDR1 is ENHRY and CDR2 is SYGVKD. The junction had 6 bases not matched to a gene; V was cut back by 2 bases and J by 2 bases. CDR3 sequence (DNA): TGTGCCATCAGTGAGGCACTAGCGACCGCCTACGAGCAGTACTTC. It codes for CAISEALATAYEQYF.

This clone was counted a single time. The chain joins TRBV2 to TRBJ2-1, with D maybe TRBD2 (7 bases). The CDR3 length is 12 residues. Trimming removed 8 bases from V and 7 bases from J, with 12 bases in between. The germline gives CDR1 SNHLY, CDR2 FYNNEI. CDR3 sequence: CASLGGRNEQFF. In DNA form, the CDR3 reads TGTGCCAGCCTGGGGGGGCGAAATGAGCAGTTCTTC.